This entry lists 8 T cell receptor beta chains sequenced from one sample in a study of T cell responses to AZD1222 COVID-19 vaccine. Sequencing was performed with immunoSEQ multiplex PCR; in TCRdb, only in-frame clones are kept and a portion is missing. Found here are around 88,000 clones, roughly 90% of them singletons; the top ten hold about 3%. Sequenced material: peripheral blood, taken on day 0 of MenACWY control vaccination. The receptors here all came from an adult in good health.

The chain has TRBV19 and TRBJ1-6; 7 bases agree with TRBD1. With V trimmed by 4 bases and J by 7 bases, 4 bases remained unmatched. Germline CDR1 and CDR2: LNHDA and SQIVND (reference sequence). The CDR3 runs 14 residues. The CDR3 nucleotides are TGTGCCAGTAGTACCGGCAGGGGGAATTCACCCCTCCACTTT. Translated: CASSTGRGNSPLHF.

The CDR3 protein is CASSSEGLRSYEQFF. The DNA for the CDR3 is TGTGCCAGCAGCTCCGAGGGACTACGGTCGTATGAGCAGTTCTTC. The chain combines TRBV7-6 with TRBJ2-1; 7 bases align to TRBD2. This CDR3 comprises 15 residues. Germline lookup yields CDR1 SGHVS and CDR2 FNYEAQ. With 4 bases clipped from V and 8 bases from J, the junction kept 11 bases outside the gene matches.

This chain connects TRBV9 to TRBJ2-3; TRBD1 agrees at 7 bases. V shed 0 bases and J 6 bases; nucleotides not matched to a gene: 4. The CDR3 is 14 amino acids. CDR1 SGDLS and CDR2 YYNGEE come from the germline V gene. The DNA of the CDR3 is TGTGCCAGCAGCGTAGATCCCAGGGGGGATACGCAGTATTTT. It codes for CASSVDPRGDTQYF.

V and J are TRBV5-1 and TRBJ1-4, with a possible D match to TRBD1 (6 bases). Germline CDR1 reads SGHRS; CDR2 reads YFSETQ. The CDR3 runs 15 residues. V gave up 0 bases and J gave up 8 bases, with 14 bases separating them. The DNA for the CDR3 is TGCGCCAGCAGCTTGGCTGCGGGGGCTGAGGAAAAACTGTTTTTT. It specifies CASSLAAGAEEKLFF.

The chain couples TRBV7-9 to TRBJ2-1; the match to TRBD2 covers 8 bases. The CDR3 extends over 15 amino acids. V was pared by 5 bases and J by 9 bases, with 12 bases of the junction left unmatched. Per the germline V gene, CDR1 is SEHNR and CDR2 is FQNEAQ (reference sequence). The CDR3 coding sequence is TGTGCCAGCAGCGTGGGGCTAGCGGGTATCAGTGAGCAGTTCTTC. Translating it yields CASSVGLAGISEQFF.

This clone appeared a few times. V usage is TRBV9 and J usage is TRBJ2-3; no firm D call. V lost 0 bases to trimming and J lost 4 bases, with 18 bases between them. Germline V gives CDR1 SGDLS, CDR2 YYNGEE. The CDR3 length is 17 residues. The CDR3 loop reads CASSVDNLSWSADTQYF. As DNA, the CDR3 is TGTGCCAGCAGCGTAGATAACCTATCGTGGTCGGCAGATACGCAGTATTTT.

This clone was detected only a few times. The chain joins TRBV14 to TRBJ1-4; the D gene is possibly TRBD1 (5 bases). The CDR3 covers 16 residues. The germline CDR1 and CDR2 sequences are SGHDN and FVKESK. V was pared by 4 bases and J by 1 base, with 13 bases between. The CDR3 bases are TGTGCCAGCAGCCTCTCCTCAGGGTTAACTAATGAAAAACTGTTTTTT. Its translation is CASSLSSGLTNEKLFF.

The chain joins TRBV19 to TRBJ1-2, with D unresolved. The ends were cut back, 7 bases at V and 0 bases at J, with 15 bases in the middle. Germline loops: CDR1 LNHDA, CDR2 SQIVND (reference sequence). The length of the CDR3 is 15 residues. The CDR3 coding sequence is TGTGCCAGTACCCCGTGGAGCTCCTCTAACTATGGCTACACCTTC. Translated: CASTPWSSSNYGYTF.